A single T cell receptor beta chain is shown here with its context. Its target is unknown. After template switching added a universal primer site, the resulting cDNA carried unique molecular identifiers. TCRdb ran MiXCR on the 5' RACE reads and lists one entry per CDR3 protein. The data contain about 280,000 distinct CDR3 sequences, roughly 8.6% of them singletons. This entry comes from a study of identical twins. Findings and limits, study-wide: Beta out-of-frame sequences displayed a weaker excess of sharing between twins.

Unmatched junction bases numbered 11, after V lost 3 bases and J lost 4 bases. Germline CDR1 is DFQATT and CDR2 is SNEGSKA (reference sequence). The CDR3 runs 16 residues. These data are also associated with another study on yellow fever vaccine responses in identical twins. This second report adds: Among the twins, the vaccine T cell response reportedly seemed partly convergent and partly personalized.

V gene TRBV20-1 combines with J gene TRBJ2-5, with 10 positions matching TRBD2. The origin of this receptor is a woman aged 18-35 years in good health. Sequencing was carried out using memory (CD45RO+) T cells sorted from blood. CDR3 loop: CSASLAGAVGSETQYF. In nucleotides, the CDR3 is TGCAGTGCTAGCCTAGCGGGGGCCGTTGGGTCAGAGACCCAGTACTTC.